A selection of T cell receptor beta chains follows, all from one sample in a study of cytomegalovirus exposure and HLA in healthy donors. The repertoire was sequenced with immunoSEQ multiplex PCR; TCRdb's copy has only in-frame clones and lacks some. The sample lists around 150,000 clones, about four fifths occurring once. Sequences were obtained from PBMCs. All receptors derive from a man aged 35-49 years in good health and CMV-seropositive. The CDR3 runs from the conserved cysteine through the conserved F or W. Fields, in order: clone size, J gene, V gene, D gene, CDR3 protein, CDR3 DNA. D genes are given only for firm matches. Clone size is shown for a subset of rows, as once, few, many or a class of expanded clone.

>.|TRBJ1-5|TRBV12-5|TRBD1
CASGLWTGEEVGNQPQHF
TGTGCTAGTGGTTTATGGACAGGGGAGGAAGTTGGCAATCAGCCCCAGCATTTT
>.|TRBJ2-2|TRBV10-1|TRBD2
CASSTGTSGTGELFF
TGCGCCAGCAGTACCGGGACTAGCGGCACCGGGGAGCTGTTTTTT
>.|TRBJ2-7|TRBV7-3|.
CASSSRGSYEQYF
TGTGCCAGCAGCTCCCGAGGGTCCTACGAGCAGTACTTC
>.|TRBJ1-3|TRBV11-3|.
CASSLRGGSSGNTIYF
TGTGCCAGCAGCTTACGGGGGGGCAGCTCTGGAAACACCATATATTTT
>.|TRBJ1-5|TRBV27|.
CASSLIPLGGGNQPQHF
TGTGCCAGCAGTTTAATCCCGCTGGGGGGGGGCAATCAGCCCCAGCATTTT
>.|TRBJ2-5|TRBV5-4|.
CASSLRGTQSQTQYF
TGTGCCAGCAGCTTGAGGGGGACCCAGAGCCAGACCCAGTACTTC
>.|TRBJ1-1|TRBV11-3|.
CASGEMANTEAFF
TGTGCCAGCGGAGAGATGGCTAACACTGAAGCTTTCTTT
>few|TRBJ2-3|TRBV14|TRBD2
CASSQGTRKADTQYF
TGTGCCAGCAGCCAAGGGACTAGGAAGGCTGATACGCAGTATTTT
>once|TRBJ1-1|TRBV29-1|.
CSVQGVENTEAFF
TGCAGCGTACAGGGAGTGGAGAACACTGAAGCTTTCTTT
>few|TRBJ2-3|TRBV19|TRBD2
CASSNKPGLANRDTQYF
TGTGCCAGTAGTAACAAACCGGGACTAGCGAATCGTGATACGCAGTATTTT
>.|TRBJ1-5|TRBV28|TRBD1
CASSRDSGYNNQPQHF
TGTGCCAGCAGCCGGGACAGCGGTTATAACAATCAGCCCCAGCATTTT
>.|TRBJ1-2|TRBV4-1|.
CASSQGGGLGYGYTF
TGCGCCAGCAGCCAGGGAGGGGGGCTGGGCTATGGCTACACCTTC
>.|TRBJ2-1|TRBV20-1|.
CSAPRGNEQFF
TGCAGTGCCCCAAGGGGGAATGAACAGTTCTTC
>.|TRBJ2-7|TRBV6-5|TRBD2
CASSYSTSGGYEQYF
TGTGCCAGCAGTTACTCTACTAGCGGGGGGTACGAGCAGTACTTC
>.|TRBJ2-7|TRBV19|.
CASRRSGDFYEQYF
TGTGCCAGTAGAAGGTCGGGGGACTTCTACGAGCAGTACTTC
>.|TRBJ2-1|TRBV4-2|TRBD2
CASSQDAASGRVNEQFF
TGTGCCAGCAGCCAAGACGCGGCTAGCGGGAGGGTGAATGAGCAGTTCTTC
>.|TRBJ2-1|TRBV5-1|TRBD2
CASSGLNDNEQFF
TGCGCCAGTTCGGGACTAAATGACAATGAGCAGTTCTTC
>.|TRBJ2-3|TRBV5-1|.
CASSSDRVTNPDTQYF
TGCGCCAGCAGCTCGGACAGAGTAACCAACCCAGATACGCAGTATTTT
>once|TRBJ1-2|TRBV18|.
CASSQLAGPFHGYTF
TGTGCCAGCTCACAGCTGGCAGGGCCTTTCCATGGCTACACCTTC
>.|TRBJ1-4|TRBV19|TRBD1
CASSLTRDRDEKLFF
TGTGCCAGTAGCCTAACCCGGGACAGGGATGAAAAACTGTTTTTT
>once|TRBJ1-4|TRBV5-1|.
CASSFQGGNEKLFF
TGCGCCAGCAGCTTCCAGGGTGGGAATGAAAAACTGTTTTTT
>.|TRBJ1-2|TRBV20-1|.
CSASIRDGYTF
TGCAGTGCTAGCATCCGGGATGGCTACACCTTC
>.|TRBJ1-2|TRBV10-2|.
CASSLRGGSHYGYTF
TGCGCCAGCAGCCTCCGCGGCGGGTCACACTATGGCTACACCTTC
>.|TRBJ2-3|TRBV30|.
CAWSLGFPLRGTDTQYF
TGTGCCTGGAGTTTGGGTTTTCCTCTGAGAGGAACAGATACGCAGTATTTT
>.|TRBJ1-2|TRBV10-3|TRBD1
CAITLDRGGDGYTF
TGTGCCATCACCCTGGACAGGGGAGGGGATGGCTACACCTTC
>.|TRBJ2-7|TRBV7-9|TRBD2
CASSPRGGYSSSYEQYF
TGTGCCAGCAGCCCGCGGGGGGGCTATTCGAGCTCCTACGAGCAGTACTTC
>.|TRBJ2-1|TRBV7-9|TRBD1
CASSLGSAGGVRNEQFF
TGTGCCAGCAGCTTAGGTTCAGCAGGGGGCGTGCGGAATGAGCAGTTCTTC
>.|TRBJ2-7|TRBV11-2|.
CASSLAQGRVTGYEQYF
TGTGCCAGCAGCTTAGCCCAGGGGAGGGTGACGGGCTACGAGCAGTACTTC
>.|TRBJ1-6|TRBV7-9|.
CASSAFGLPYSPLHF
TGTGCCAGCAGCGCTTTCGGTCTCCCCTATTCACCCCTCCACTTT
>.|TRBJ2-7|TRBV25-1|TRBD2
CASSAIYATSGRPYEQYF
TGTGCCAGCAGTGCTATTTACGCGACTAGCGGGAGACCCTACGAGCAGTACTTC
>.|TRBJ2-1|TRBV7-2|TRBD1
CASSSSGGWSNNEQFF
TGTGCCAGCAGCAGTTCAGGGGGCTGGTCTAACAATGAGCAGTTCTTC
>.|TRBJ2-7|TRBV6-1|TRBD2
CASSATRLAGRLYEQYF
TGTGCCAGCAGTGCAACAAGACTAGCGGGAAGACTCTACGAGCAGTACTTC
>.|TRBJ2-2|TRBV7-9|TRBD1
CASSTQQGIGELFF
TGTGCCAGCTCTACCCAACAGGGGATCGGGGAGCTGTTTTTT
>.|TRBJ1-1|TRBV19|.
CASSNRTRRQAFF
TGTGCCAGTAGTAACCGAACAAGGCGGCAAGCTTTCTTT
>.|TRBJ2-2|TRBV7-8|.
CASSASGTANTGELFF
TGTGCCAGCAGCGCGTCCGGGACTGCTAACACCGGGGAGCTGTTTTTT
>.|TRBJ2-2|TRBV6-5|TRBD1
CASRRTGGNTGELFF
TGTGCCAGCAGGAGGACAGGTGGGAACACCGGGGAGCTGTTTTTT